The sequence of this T cell receptor (beta chain) was determined in a study of blood T cell repertoires in COVID-19. Across the study: Whether acute or convalescent, the COVID-19 samples came from the United States, Italy and Spain. PBMCs, B-cell-depleted T cells, or T cells were the source of the cDNA or gDNA that made up the material.

Original handling: Researchers report that nucleated cell counts were estimated from reference gene primer amplification. The data were produced by immunoSEQ multiplex PCR, yet TCRdb's version contains in-frame clones alone and is incomplete. D and trimming were read from the DNA, whereas the V and J calls and clone size are those reported in that table. The sample has about 240,000 clones, around 81% seen once. CDR1 is LNHDA and CDR2 is SQIVND in the germline V gene (reference sequence). Trimming shortened V by 6 bases and J by 0 bases, and 9 bases separated the two germline ends. The CDR3 runs 14 residues.

The receptor comes from a woman in her sixties or seventies with active or convalescent COVID-19. This chain links TRBV19 with TRBJ1-5, with D unclear. Material for sequencing was peripheral blood. In DNA, the CDR3 is TGTGCCAGTAGGGACGGGGATAGCAATCAGCCCCAGCATTTT. This encodes CASRDGDSNQPQHF.